The 14 T cell receptor beta chains below come from one sample, sequenced in a study of neurological immune-mediated disorders. Noted time point: technical triplicate 2. TCRdb fed the 5' RACE reads into MiXCR, producing one record per CDR3 protein. The data show about 31,000 distinct CDR3 sequences, roughly 14% seen once. Sequencing was done on a sample of CD4+ T cells from blood. The origin of the receptors is a female donor with HTLV-1-associated myelopathy (HAM/TSP).

This clonotype appeared many times. The CDR3 reads CASSNPGQGDYEQYF. CDR3 DNA sequence: TGTGCCAGCAGTAACCCGGGACAGGGAGACTACGAGCAGTACTTC. The rearrangement joins TRBV12-3 or TRBV12-4 to TRBJ2-7; 9 positions agree with TRBD1. The CDR3 spans 15 residues. After removal of 5 bases from V and 3 bases from J, the junction contained 8 bases not matched to a gene.

This clonotype has ten or more counts. V and J are TRBV10-3 and TRBJ2-5, with 7 bases fitting TRBD1. Trimming removed 2 bases from V and 5 bases from J; junction bases left unmatched: 8. This CDR3 has 15 amino acids. CDR1 ENHRY and CDR2 SYGVKD come from the germline V gene. DNA of the CDR3: TGTGCCATCAGTGAGCAACAGGGGTCTGGCGAGACCCAGTACTTC. Residues: CAISEQQGSGETQYF.

This clonotype showed up many times. This sequence joins TRBV20-1 and TRBJ2-1, with 11 bases aligning to TRBD2. The V segment lost 5 bases and the J segment 8 bases; nucleotides outside the gene matches: 14. The CDR3 sequence is 16 residues long. Per the germline V gene, CDR1 is DFQATT and CDR2 is SNEGSKA (reference sequence). Here the CDR3 DNA reads TGCAGTGCTTCCCATCCGATAGCGGGAGGGCCGGATGAGCAGTTCTTC. Its protein product is CSASHPIAGGPDEQFF.

This clonotype occurred many times. V gene TRBV28 combines with J gene TRBJ1-4; 8 nucleotides agree with TRBD1. CDR1 is MDHEN, CDR2 SYDVKM, per germline. This CDR3 is built from 14 residues. V trimming: 5 bases; J trimming: 2 bases; junction bases outside the gene matches: 1. The CDR3 here is CASSTGGTNEKLFF. In DNA, the CDR3 is TGTGCCAGCAGTACAGGGGGTACTAATGAAAAACTGTTTTTT. The full variable domain, its missing parts supplied by reference TRBV28 and TRBJ1-4, is DVKVTQSSRYLVKRTGEKVFLECVQDMDHENMFWYRQDPGLGLRLIYFSYDVKMKEKGDIPEGYSVSREKKERFSLILESASTNQTSMYLCASSTGGTNEKLFFGSGTQLSVL.

This clonotype appeared many times. The rearrangement uses TRBV20-1 and TRBJ2-1, with 9 nucleotides matching TRBD1. This CDR3 region has 14 residues. Looked up from germline, CDR1 is DFQATT and CDR2 is SNEGSKA (reference sequence). V dropped 7 bases and J dropped 8; count of bases not matched to a gene: 12. CDR3: CSVRRDRVGDEQFF. In DNA, the CDR3 is TGCAGTGTTCGCCGGGACAGGGTGGGCGATGAGCAGTTCTTC.

Many counts were recorded for this clonotype. The chain joins TRBV5-5 to TRBJ2-5, with a possible D match to TRBD1 (5 bases). Germline lookup yields CDR1 SGHKS and CDR2 YYEKEE (reference sequence). The CDR3 is 14 residues long. V was trimmed by 5 bases and J by 3 bases, leaving 14 bases between them. CDR3 loop: CASRVGQLEETQYF. CDR3 sequence (DNA): TGTGCCAGCAGGGTTGGACAATTGGAAGAGACCCAGTACTTC.

This clonotype occurred many times. This chain joins TRBV20-1 and TRBJ1-1, with D uncertain. This CDR3 has 13 residues. The V end lost 4 bases, the J end lost 2 bases, and 11 bases lay between the germline ends. The germline gives CDR1 DFQATT, CDR2 SNEGSKA (reference sequence). In DNA form, the CDR3 reads TGCAGTGCTATGCGGCCGCTCAACACTGAAGCTTTCTTT. Its translation: CSAMRPLNTEAFF.

Ten or more counts support this clonotype. This chain uses TRBV7-3 with TRBJ2-7; 11 bases line up with TRBD1. The junction had 9 bases not matched to a gene; V was cut back by 5 bases and J by 3 bases. Germline CDR1 and CDR2: SGHTA and FQGTGA. The CDR3 length is 16 residues. The CDR3, as DNA: TGTGCCAGCAGCCCCGCCCCGGACAGGGGGCGCTACGAGCAGTACTTC. It yields the protein CASSPAPDRGRYEQYF.

The V gene is TRBV7-2, the J gene TRBJ2-7; 8 bases line up with TRBD1. CDR3 size: 12 residues. Germline-derived CDR1 and CDR2 are SGHTA and FQGNSA. V shed 8 bases, J shed 7 bases, and the junction held 7 bases outside the gene matches. This chain's CDR3 is CASEDRESEQYF. The CDR3 nucleotides are TGTGCCAGCGAGGACAGGGAATCAGAGCAGTACTTC.

The rearrangement joins TRBV12-3 or TRBV12-4 to TRBJ1-1; D unresolved. Trimming cost V 10 bases and J 1 base, with 16 bases left between them. This CDR3 comprises 14 residues. CDR3 in DNA: TGTGCCACCTGCCTGGGCTGGGAGAACACTGAAGCTTTCTTT. This sequence encodes CATCLGWENTEAFF.

This clonotype has ten or more counts. The chain couples TRBV3-1 to TRBJ1-1; the match to TRBD1 covers 8 bases. The CDR3 length is 14 residues. The trim removed 5 bases at V and 1 base at J, leaving 3 bases unmatched. Germline values: CDR1 LGHDT, CDR2 YNNKEL (reference sequence). CDR3 DNA: TGTGCCAGCAGCACCGGGACAGGGAACACTGAAGCTTTCTTT. Translated, it gives CASSTGTGNTEAFF.

The V and J genes are TRBV5-1 and TRBJ2-1; 8 bases are shared with TRBD2. This CDR3 has 13 residues. The germline V gene encodes CDR1 SGHRS and CDR2 YFSETQ. V dropped 2 bases and J dropped 8; count of bases not matched to a gene: 3. CDR3 bases: TGCGCCAGCAGCTTAGCGGGGGCCGATGAGCAGTTCTTC. It is translated as CASSLAGADEQFF. Complete variable domain (other parts from reference TRBV5-1 and TRBJ2-1): KAGVTQTPRYLIKTRGQQVTLSCSPISGHRSVSWYQQTPGQGLQFLFEYFSETQRNKGNFPGRFSGRQFSNSRSEMNVSTLELGDSALYLCASSLAGADEQFFGPGTRLTVL.

At least ten counts were recorded for this clonotype. The genes are TRBV5-1 and TRBJ2-5; 7 bases match TRBD2. Per germline, CDR1 SGHRS and CDR2 YFSETQ. The CDR3 covers 14 residues. V lost 4 bases, J lost 3 bases, and 6 bases stayed unmatched. The CDR3 sequence: CASSKERGEETQYF. Here the CDR3 DNA reads TGCGCCAGCAGCAAGGAGCGGGGAGAAGAGACCCAGTACTTC.

This clonotype was found many times. The chain combines TRBV7-2 with TRBJ2-1; 13 nucleotides match TRBD2. CDR3 length equals 16 residues. V was clipped by 4 bases and J by 6 bases; unmatched bases: 6. Germline V gene sequence: CDR1 SGHTA, CDR2 FQGNSA. The CDR3 DNA follows: TGTGCCAGCAGCTCCGGGGGGACTAGCGGGATCAATGAGCAGTTCTTC. Translated: CASSSGGTSGINEQFF.